The 8 T cell receptor beta chains given below trace back to one sample, sequenced in a study of Graves' ophthalmopathy and Graves' hyperthyroidism. RNA transcripts were the template, and TCR beta CDR3 regions were amplified from them. The first-round RT-PCR employed HTBI primers together with the Qiagen OneStep RT-PCR kit. A multiplex PCR was then performed as the second round. TCRdb re-called the multiplex PCR reads with MiXCR, one entry per CDR3 protein. The sample contains more than 300,000 distinct CDR3 sequences, roughly a sixth of which appear only once. The sequenced material came from peripheral blood. The receptors were sampled from an adult woman with stable Graves' hyperthyroidism.

In its sample, this clonotype was seen many times. The V gene is TRBV2, the J gene TRBJ1-6; TRBD1 agrees at 10 bases. The J segment lost 9 bases and the V segment lost 2 bases, leaving 4 bases of the junction unmatched. Germline CDR1 and CDR2: SNHLY and FYNNEI. The CDR3 is 15 residues long. The DNA for the CDR3 is TGTGCCAGCAGTGAATCGACAGGGGGCGGTTCACCCCTCCACTTT. It encodes CASSESTGGGSPLHF.

Ten or more counts support this clonotype. This sequence joins TRBV12-5 and TRBJ1-1, with a weak D call TRBD1 (5 bases). This CDR3 comprises 17 residues. Germline V CDR1 and CDR2: LGHNT, FRNRAP. Trimming left V 6 bases short and J 3 bases short, with 23 bases between. CDR3 sequence: CASGSDSPPGWYTEAFF. CDR3 coding DNA: TGTGCTAGTGGATCCGACAGCCCCCCCGGATGGTACACTGAAGCTTTCTTT.

This clonotype occurred many times. The chain uses TRBV7-9 and TRBJ2-2, with D unresolved. In germline, CDR1 is SEHNR, CDR2 FQNEAQ (reference sequence). This CDR3 region has 14 residues. The V end lost 5 bases, the J end lost 3 bases, and 10 bases lay between the germline ends. The CDR3: CASSPPQDTGELFF. The CDR3 DNA sequence: TGTGCCAGCAGCCCGCCCCAAGACACCGGGGAGCTGTTTTTT. Full variable domain (missing parts from reference TRBV7-9 and TRBJ2-2): DTGVSQNPRHKITKRGQNVTFRCDPISEHNRLYWYRQTLGQGPEFLTYFQNEAQLEKSRLLSDRFSAERPKGSFSTLEIQRTEQGDSAMYLCASSPPQDTGELFFGEGSRLTVL.

This clonotype was seen repeatedly, ten times or more. The V call is TRBV20-1, the J call TRBJ2-4, with a possible D match to TRBD1 (5 bases). CDR3 length equals 14 residues. With 3 bases removed from V and 0 bases from J, the gap between germline ends came to 9 bases. Per germline, CDR1 DFQATT and CDR2 SNEGSKA (reference sequence). The CDR3 here is CSASLDKAKNIQYF. CDR3 nucleotide sequence: TGCAGTGCTAGCCTGGACAAAGCCAAAAACATTCAGTACTTC.

This clonotype was detected many times. The rearrangement links TRBV10-3 to TRBJ2-7, with D perhaps TRBD1 (5 bases). CDR3 length equals 13 residues. The V gene's germline CDR1 is ENHRY and CDR2 SYGVKD. The V and J ends lost 5 bases and 2 bases respectively, with 10 bases between them. The CDR3 loop reads CAISPGQAYEQYF. The CDR3 nucleotides read TGTGCCATCAGTCCTGGACAAGCCTACGAGCAGTACTTC.

This clonotype was recorded at least ten times. The V call is TRBV6-6, the J call TRBJ1-5, with D maybe TRBD1 (5 bases). V lost 6 bases and J lost 5, with 14 bases in between. The CDR3 totals 14 residues. Germline CDR1 is MNHNY and CDR2 is SVGAGI (reference sequence). The CDR3 bases are TGTGCCAGCAGGAGGATCGGGGGTTATCAGCCCCAGCATTTT. This encodes CASRRIGGYQPQHF.

The genes are TRBV5-1 and TRBJ1-2; 9 bases fit TRBD1. Per the germline V gene, CDR1 is SGHRS and CDR2 is YFSETQ. The ends lost 3 bases at V and 7 bases at J; junction bases unmatched: 4. This CDR3 contains 13 residues. For the CDR3, the DNA is TGCGCCAGCAGCTCCCCGGACAGGGGTGGCTACACCTTC. Protein product: CASSSPDRGGYTF.

This clonotype was counted a few times. The chain employs TRBV11-2 and TRBJ2-7, with TRBD2 as a possible D gene (6 bases). The CDR3 is 15 amino acids. Trimming removed 6 bases from V and 2 bases from J, with 17 bases in between. Per the germline V gene, CDR1 is SGHAT and CDR2 is FQNNGV. CDR3 protein: CASRKPGLATYEQYF. CDR3 DNA: TGTGCCAGCAGAAAGCCGGGACTGGCCACCTACGAGCAGTACTTC.